This T cell receptor beta chain was documented in a study of blood T cell repertoires in COVID-19. Study details: COVID-19 samples from acute and convalescent phases originated in the United States, Italy and Spain.

This CDR3 region has 17 residues. Germline loops: CDR1 LGHDT, CDR2 YNNKEL (reference sequence). J gave up 2 bases and V 5 bases, and 12 bases lay outside the gene matches. As handled by the study authors: Amplification with reference gene primers provided the estimates of nucleated cell counts. Assay: immunoSEQ multiplex PCR; the TCRdb copy retains only in-frame clones and omits some. The D gene and trimming were derived from the DNA, and the V and J assignments and clone size from that table. The sample yields fewer than 250,000 clones, 80% seen once. The sample consisted of peripheral blood. This TCR derives from a man aged 55 to 70 with acute or convalescent COVID-19. The chain links TRBV3-1 (or the pseudogene TRBV3-2) to TRBJ1-5, with 7 bases aligning to TRBD1. The CDR3 loop reads CASSSGQILSRNQPQHF. The CDR3 DNA is TGTGCCAGCAGCTCGGGACAGATTTTGTCGCGCAATCAGCCCCAGCATTTT.